The next 29 T cell receptor beta chains were all read from a single sample in a study of cytomegalovirus exposure and HLA in healthy donors (dated by TCRdb to the late 2010s). The receptor library was made with the immunoSEQ multiplex PCR assay. For the multiplex PCR, a mixture combining 60 forward primers for TCR Vbeta segments and 13 reverse primers for TCR Jbeta segments was used. What TCRdb holds here is the immuneACCESS table cut down to in-frame rearrangements. Part of the clones is not present; checked against another copy, under half of the missing clones reflect an unresolved V gene, and the others are unexplained. Counted in this sample were some 120,000 clones; 82% of them appeared once. The top ten constitute approximately 23% of the sample. Material: PBMCs. All receptors come from a man younger than 40 in good health and CMV-seropositive.

This clone was observed a single time. CDR3 protein: CASSWTDISYEQYF. The DNA for the CDR3 is TGTGCCAGCAGCTGGACAGACATCTCCTACGAGCAGTACTTC. The rearrangement uses TRBV11-1 and TRBJ2-7; tentative D call: TRBD1 (6 bases). Germline loops: CDR1 SGHAT, CDR2 FQDESV (reference sequence). The length of the CDR3 is 14 residues. Trimming cost V 4 bases and J 0 bases, with 10 bases left between them.

The chain joins TRBV5-1 to TRBJ1-6, with 7 bases matching TRBD1. Germline loops: CDR1 SGHRS, CDR2 YFSETQ. The CDR3 contains 14 residues. V was pared by 7 bases and J by 9 bases, with 10 bases of the junction left unmatched. The CDR3 protein is CASQQGIEGSPLHF. The CDR3 nucleotides read TGCGCCAGCCAACAGGGGATAGAAGGTTCACCCCTCCACTTT. Together with reference TRBV5-1 and TRBJ1-6, the CDR3 gives the full variable domain: KAGVTQTPRYLIKTRGQQVTLSCSPISGHRSVSWYQQTPGQGLQFLFEYFSETQRNKGNFPGRFSGRQFSNSRSEMNVSTLELGDSALYLCASQQGIEGSPLHFGNGTRLTVT.

This chain uses TRBV11-2 with TRBJ1-2; D perhaps matches TRBD1 (5 bases). CDR1 SGHAT and CDR2 FQNNGV come from the germline V gene. V lost 1 base and J lost 4, with 13 bases in between. The CDR3 spans 15 residues. CDR3: CASSLGRGGAYGYTF. The CDR3, as DNA: TGTGCCAGCAGCTTAGGAAGGGGTGGCGCCTATGGCTACACCTTC.

The chain recombines TRBV27 with TRBJ1-1; 7 bases agree with TRBD1. The V gene end was trimmed by 2 bases and the J gene end by 3 bases; junction bases not matched to a gene: 9. The CDR3 is made up of 16 amino acids. CDR1 and CDR2 (germline): MNHEY, SMNVEV (reference sequence). The CDR3 here is CASSLSRWQGDTEAFF. Written as DNA, the CDR3 is TGTGCCAGCAGTTTAAGTCGTTGGCAGGGGGACACTGAAGCTTTCTTT.

The chain links TRBV6-6 to TRBJ1-1; 7 bases line up with TRBD1. The junction had 12 bases not matched to a gene; V was cut back by 4 bases and J by 4 bases. CDR1 is MNHNY and CDR2 is SVGAGI in the germline V gene (reference sequence). The CDR3 extends over 16 amino acids. This CDR3 is CASSFPNRGDGTEAFF. CDR3 DNA: TGTGCCAGCAGTTTCCCCAACAGGGGAGACGGCACTGAAGCTTTCTTT.

This clone has more than one count but fewer than ten. The gene calls are TRBV11-3 and TRBJ2-3; TRBD2 matches 8 bases. The CDR3 runs 13 residues. The germline CDR1 and CDR2 sequences are SGHNT and YENEEA. The V segment lost 4 bases and the J segment 11 bases; nucleotides outside the gene matches: 8. The CDR3 DNA reads as TGTGCCAGCAGCTCCGAAAAGCGGGAGAAGCAGTATTTT. This encodes CASSSEKREKQYF.

The gene calls are TRBV4-2 and TRBJ1-5; 8 bases agree with TRBD1. Unmatched junction bases numbered 4, after V lost 0 bases and J lost 6 bases. The CDR3 has 15 residues. Germline CDR1 reads LGHNA; CDR2 reads YNFKEQ. The DNA of the CDR3 is TGTGCCAGCAGCCAAGATGAGGGGACAGGTCAGCCCCAGCATTTT. Its translation is CASSQDEGTGQPQHF.

The chain is built from TRBV11-3 and TRBJ2-1, with 12 nucleotides matching TRBD2. CDR1 is SGHNT and CDR2 is YENEEA in the germline V gene. The CDR3 runs to 15 residues. V lost 7 bases, J lost 4 bases, and 5 bases stayed unmatched. The CDR3 here is CASNFLAGGYNEQFF. In nucleotides, the CDR3 is TGTGCCAGCAACTTCCTAGCGGGAGGGTACAATGAGCAGTTCTTC.

CDR3 loop: CASSERVANYEKLFF. CDR3 DNA sequence: TGTGCCAGCAGTGAACGAGTAGCAAACTATGAAAAACTGTTTTTT. The rearrangement joins TRBV6-1 to TRBJ1-4; D unresolved. Germline V gene lookup returns CDR1 MNHNS and CDR2 SASEGT. The CDR3 is 15 residues long. Trimming removed 2 bases at V and 6 bases at J, with 13 bases between.

The rearrangement joins TRBV5-1 to TRBJ2-1, with 12 bases identical to TRBD2. Germline V gene lookup returns CDR1 SGHRS and CDR2 YFSETQ. V trimming: 4 bases; J trimming: 5 bases; junction bases outside the gene matches: 7. The CDR3 contains 16 residues. The CDR3 bases are TGCGCCAGCAGCCGAAAGACTAGCGGGAGAGACAATGAGCAGTTCTTC. Its protein is CASSRKTSGRDNEQFF.

This chain joins TRBV6-6 and TRBJ2-5; a possible D gene is TRBD2 (5 bases). The ends were cut back, 4 bases at V and 4 bases at J, with 19 bases in the middle. This CDR3 is built from 16 residues. Germline CDR1 and CDR2: MNHNY and SVGAGI (reference sequence). CDR3 nucleotide sequence: TGTGCCAGCAGTTCCCCCCTGACGGCGGAGGCAGAGACCCAGTACTTC. Its protein is CASSSPLTAEAETQYF.

The chain couples TRBV15 to TRBJ2-4; the match to TRBD1 covers 7 bases. With 3 bases clipped from V and 5 bases from J, the junction kept 25 bases outside the gene matches. The CDR3 runs 21 residues. Germline loops: CDR1 LNHNV, CDR2 YYDKDF (reference sequence). CDR3 coding DNA: TGTGCCACCAGCAGGGTATCCCGGGACAGCATCATGCGAACCCTTCAAAACATTCAGTACTTC. It codes for CATSRVSRDSIMRTLQNIQYF.

This clone was counted only a few times. This chain uses TRBV7-2 with TRBJ1-4, with D perhaps TRBD1 (6 bases). The CDR3 sequence is 15 residues long. Germline CDR1 and CDR2: SGHTA and FQGNSA. Trimming shortened V by 5 bases and J by 3 bases, and 13 bases separated the two germline ends. The CDR3 DNA sequence: TGTGCCAGCAGCCCGAGACAGGCACCTAATGAAAAACTGTTTTTT. Amino acids: CASSPRQAPNEKLFF.

The genes are TRBV4-1 and TRBJ1-2; 7 nucleotides line up with TRBD1. CDR3 length: 17 amino acids. Germline V gives CDR1 MGHRA, CDR2 YSYEKL. Trimming removed 4 bases from V and 3 bases from J; junction bases left unmatched: 14. The CDR3 coding sequence is TGCGCCAGCAGCCCCCTCGGGACAGAGACTTTATACTATGGCTACACCTTC. It codes for CASSPLGTETLYYGYTF.

The gene calls are TRBV6-5 and TRBJ2-7; D is possibly TRBD1 (7 bases). V dropped 10 bases and J dropped 0 bases, with 13 bases sitting between them. Germline V gene lookup returns CDR1 MNHEY and CDR2 SVGAGI. The CDR3 is 13 amino acids. The CDR3 region has the DNA TGTGCCACCAGGGGGGCCCTCTCCTACGAGCAGTACGTC. Translating it yields CATRGALSYEQYV.

This sequence joins TRBV7-2 and TRBJ1-1; 7 nucleotides align to TRBD1. Per germline, CDR1 SGHTA and CDR2 FQGNSA. CDR3 length: 14 residues. Germline trimming cut 0 bases from V and 5 bases from J; bases unmatched to any gene: 3. As DNA, the CDR3 is TGTGCCAGCAGCTTAGCAGGGGGCATTACTGAAGCTTTCTTT. Residues: CASSLAGGITEAFF.

This clone was observed a single time. The genes are TRBV9 and TRBJ1-4; TRBD1 matches at 10 bases. The CDR3 loop spans 18 amino acids. In germline, CDR1 is SGDLS, CDR2 YYNGEE. The J segment lost 8 bases and the V segment lost 3 bases, leaving 16 bases of the junction unmatched. The CDR3 reads CASSAGPGQGQINEKLFF. The CDR3 DNA sequence: TGTGCCAGCAGCGCCGGCCCGGGACAGGGGCAGATAAACGAAAAACTGTTTTTT.

The chain employs TRBV5-6 and TRBJ2-7, with TRBD2 matching over 10 bases. CDR3 length equals 14 residues. Germline CDR1 and CDR2: SGHDT and YYEEEE. Trimming cost V 1 base and J 6 bases; bases outside gene matches: 4. The CDR3 nucleotides are TGTGCCAGCAGCTTGACTAGCGGGATTGTCGAGCAGTACGTC. It specifies CASSLTSGIVEQYV.

The chain links TRBV9 to TRBJ2-3, with TRBD2 matching 11 bases. Trimming at V came to 1 base and at J to 0 bases, leaving 4 bases not matched to a gene. CDR3 size: 17 residues. Germline V gene sequence: CDR1 SGDLS, CDR2 YYNGEE. The CDR3 nucleotides read TGTGCCAGCAGCGTAAGTAGCGGGGGGGCCAGCACAGATACGCAGTATTTT. Protein: CASSVSSGGASTDTQYF.

The chain uses TRBV18 and TRBJ1-5; D may be TRBD1 (6 bases). The CDR3 covers 15 residues. The germline V and J ends were trimmed by 0 bases and 4 bases, with 10 bases remaining between them. Germline CDR1 reads KGHSH; CDR2 reads LQKENI. The CDR3 loop is CASSPPGQTNQPQHF. The CDR3 bases are TGTGCCAGCTCACCACCCGGACAGACAAATCAGCCCCAGCATTTT.

The V and J genes are TRBV6-5 and TRBJ1-2; a possible D gene is TRBD1 (5 bases). Germline V lookup: CDR1 MNHEY, CDR2 SVGAGI. Trimming took off 0 bases at V and 7 bases at J, with 15 bases between the two ends. The CDR3 is 15 residues long. The CDR3 is CASSYSIQGGGGYTF. The CDR3 DNA follows: TGTGCCAGCAGTTACTCGATCCAGGGAGGAGGTGGCTACACCTTC.

The CDR3 protein is CASSSGLRGTGIYF. DNA of the CDR3: TGTGCCAGCAGCTCCGGGTTACGCGGGACAGGGATTTACTTC. The chain uses TRBV7-2 and TRBJ2-7, with 9 bases fitting TRBD1. Losses at the gene ends were 4 bases for V and 13 bases for J; bases not matched to a gene: 14. The germline V gene has CDR1 SGHTA and CDR2 FQGNSA. The CDR3 contains 14 residues.

This clone was detected only once. The chain couples TRBV2 to TRBJ1-5; the D is unclear. Germline V gene data show CDR1 as SNHLY and CDR2 as FYNNEI. This CDR3 has 14 amino acids. V was trimmed by 6 bases and J by 3 bases, leaving 12 bases between them. DNA of the CDR3: TGTGCCAGCAGAGGCGACACAAACAATCAGCCCCAGCATTTT. Amino acids: CASRGDTNNQPQHF. Full variable domain (rest looked up from reference TRBV2 and TRBJ1-5): EPEVTQTPSHQVTQMGQEVILRCVPISNHLYFYWYRQILGQKVEFLVSFYNNEISEKSEIFDDQFSVERPDGSNFTLKIRSTKLEDSAMYFCASRGDTNNQPQHFGDGTRLSIL.

The chain is built from TRBV4-1 and TRBJ1-2; TRBD1 matches at 7 bases. Germline V gene lookup returns CDR1 MGHRA and CDR2 YSYEKL. The CDR3 consists of 15 residues. After removal of 0 bases from V and 5 bases from J, the junction contained 6 bases not matched to a gene. Here the CDR3 reads CASSQDSAGGYGYTF. CDR3 nucleotides: TGCGCCAGCAGCCAAGATTCGGCAGGGGGATATGGCTACACCTTC.

V gene TRBV21-1 combines with J gene TRBJ2-2; the D call in the table, TRBD1, was not verified against the DNA. TRBV21-1 is shown as a pseudogene. CDR3 length: 19 residues. This CDR3 reads CASSKALRGSPMNTGELFF. The CDR3, as DNA: TGTGCCAGCAGCAAAGCGCTAAGGGGGTCCCCGATGAACACCGGGGAGCTGTTTTTT.

The J gene is TRBJ2-1, the V gene TRBV11-3, with 14 bases that match TRBD2. The J segment lost 9 bases and the V segment lost 5 bases, leaving 9 bases of the junction unmatched. Germline CDR1 SGHNT, CDR2 YENEEA. The CDR3 is 16 amino acids. CDR3 in amino acids: CASSMTGLAGEAEQFF. CDR3 DNA: TGTGCCAGCAGCATGACGGGACTAGCGGGAGAGGCTGAGCAGTTCTTC.

The V gene is TRBV5-1, the J gene TRBJ2-7; the match to TRBD1 covers 9 bases. In germline, CDR1 is SGHRS, CDR2 YFSETQ. Losses at the gene ends were 4 bases for V and 2 bases for J; bases not matched to a gene: 4. This CDR3 region has 14 residues. In nucleotides, the CDR3 is TGCGCCAGCAGCCGTAGACAGGGGGCCTACGAGCAGTACTTC. Protein sequence: CASSRRQGAYEQYF.

This clone has just a few counts. The rearrangement links TRBV5-5 to TRBJ2-7; 9 bases map to TRBD1. Germline values: CDR1 SGHKS, CDR2 YYEKEE (reference sequence). With V trimmed by 0 bases and J by 5 bases, 3 bases remained unmatched. The CDR3 consists of 14 residues. CDR3 in amino acids: CASSLVGQGNEQYF. For the CDR3, the DNA is TGTGCCAGCAGCTTGGTAGGACAGGGGAACGAGCAGTACTTC.

This chain connects TRBV6-9 to TRBJ1-1; a possible D gene is TRBD1 (6 bases). Between the trimmed V and J ends, which lost 6 bases and 0 bases, there was a span of 14 bases. Germline values: CDR1 MNHGY, CDR2 SVAAGI. CDR3 length: 15 residues. The CDR3 loop is CASSSLWGLNTEAFF. CDR3 in DNA: TGTGCCAGCAGCTCCCTATGGGGGCTGAACACTGAAGCTTTCTTT.